These 2 T cell receptor beta chains share one sample of origin, sequenced in a study of cytomegalovirus exposure and HLA in healthy donors. The study ran its PCR with 60 Vbeta and 13 Jbeta primers. Assay: immunoSEQ multiplex PCR; the TCRdb copy retains only in-frame clones and omits some. The sample table includes 100,000 to 150,000 clones. Specimen: PBMCs. The receptor source for this set is a man aged 18 to 35 in good health and CMV-seronegative.

J is TRBJ2-5 and V is TRBV12-5; D perhaps matches TRBD2 (5 bases). The germline CDR1 and CDR2 sequences are LGHNT and FRNRAP. V lost 1 base and J 5 bases, leaving 17 bases between the germline ends. The CDR3 length is 16 residues. DNA for the CDR3: TGTGCTAGTGGTTTGGCCCCCAGCACGGGAAGGGAGACCCAGTACTTC. This codes for CASGLAPSTGRETQYF.

This chain links TRBV5-6 with TRBJ2-5; tentatively, D is TRBD2 (7 bases). V lost 0 bases to trimming and J lost 5 bases, with 17 bases between them. The CDR3 has 16 residues. In germline, CDR1 is SGHDT, CDR2 YYEEEE. CDR3 amino acids: CASSLGERGAWETQYF. CDR3 in DNA: TGTGCCAGCAGCTTGGGGGAACGGGGGGCTTGGGAGACCCAGTACTTC.